This is a list of T cell receptor beta chains from one sample in a study of shared clonotypes between healthy human individuals. TCRdb's table, derived via immunoSEQ multiplex PCR, lists solely in-frame clones and lacks some. The data contain hundreds of thousands of clones, approximately 74% of them seen just once; the ten biggest clones take up 1.5% to 2%. Input material: memory CD4+ T cells sorted from blood. The receptors shown here come from a woman aged 25 to 45 in good health. The CDR3 runs from the conserved cysteine through the conserved F or W. A D gene is named only where the DNA matches it firmly. Size tells how often a clone was seen (once, few, many) or the class of an expanded clone, and some rows leave it out.

j_call: TRBJ1-2; clone_size: -; d_call: -; v_call: TRBV9; cdr3_nt: TGTGCCAGCAGCGTAGGAGGGGATGGGAACTATGGCTACACCTTC; cdr3_aa: CASSVGGDGNYGYTF
j_call: TRBJ1-3; clone_size: many; d_call: -; v_call: TRBV7-2; cdr3_nt: TGTGCCAGCAGCTTAGATGTCCGGACAAATGATTTT; cdr3_aa: CASSLDVRTNDF
j_call: TRBJ2-7; clone_size: -; d_call: TRBD2; v_call: TRBV7-2; cdr3_nt: TGTGCCAGCAGCTTAGGTAGGCGGGAGGGTGCCCCACCTTCCTACGAGCAGTACTTC; cdr3_aa: CASSLGRREGAPPSYEQYF
j_call: TRBJ2-5; clone_size: -; d_call: TRBD2; v_call: TRBV9; cdr3_nt: TGTGCCAGCAGCTCGGGACTAGCGGGAGTGGGCGAGACCCAGTACTTC; cdr3_aa: CASSSGLAGVGETQYF
j_call: TRBJ1-5; clone_size: -; d_call: TRBD1; v_call: TRBV28; cdr3_nt: TGTGCCAGCACCCTACCAGGACAGGTTCTGCCCCAGCATTTT; cdr3_aa: CASTLPGQVLPQHF
j_call: TRBJ1-1; clone_size: -; d_call: TRBD1; v_call: TRBV7-8; cdr3_nt: TGTGCCAGCAGCCGAAGACAGGGGGCTGAAGCTTTCTTT; cdr3_aa: CASSRRQGAEAFF
j_call: TRBJ1-2; clone_size: -; d_call: -; v_call: TRBV5-4; cdr3_nt: TGTGCCAGCAGCCAACCGGGACAACGTAACTATGGCTACACCTTC; cdr3_aa: CASSQPGQRNYGYTF
j_call: TRBJ2-7; clone_size: few; d_call: -; v_call: TRBV5-1; cdr3_nt: TGCGCCAGCAGGGGGGAGTCCTACGAGCAGTACTTC; cdr3_aa: CASRGESYEQYF
j_call: TRBJ1-5; clone_size: -; d_call: -; v_call: TRBV19; cdr3_nt: TGTGCCAGTACCCGAGGCAATCAGCCCCAGCATTTT; cdr3_aa: CASTRGNQPQHF
j_call: TRBJ2-4; clone_size: few; d_call: -; v_call: TRBV11-2; cdr3_nt: TGTGCCAGCAGCCCATCGGGACGGTTAGCCAAAAACATTCAGTACTTC; cdr3_aa: CASSPSGRLAKNIQYF
j_call: TRBJ2-5; clone_size: -; d_call: -; v_call: TRBV5-4; cdr3_nt: TGTGCCAGCAGCCCGCAAACAGGGAAGGAGACCCAGTACTTC; cdr3_aa: CASSPQTGKETQYF
j_call: TRBJ1-2; clone_size: -; d_call: -; v_call: TRBV6-6; cdr3_nt: TGTGCCAGCAGTTCCGCCGGGGGCGCCCGGGGGGGCTACACCTTC; cdr3_aa: CASSSAGGARGGYTF
j_call: TRBJ1-5; clone_size: -; d_call: -; v_call: TRBV28; cdr3_nt: TGTGCCGGTCAGGGAGTGAATATCAATCAGCCCCAGCATTTT; cdr3_aa: CAGQGVNINQPQHF
j_call: TRBJ1-3; clone_size: -; d_call: -; v_call: TRBV9; cdr3_nt: TGTGCCAGCAGCCGCCCCAGCTCTGGAAACACCATATATTTT; cdr3_aa: CASSRPSSGNTIYF
j_call: TRBJ1-5; clone_size: many; d_call: TRBD1; v_call: TRBV7-3; cdr3_nt: TGTGCCAGCAGCCCCTTGCGGGACAGGGAGAAATATAGCAATCAGCCCCAGCATTTT; cdr3_aa: CASSPLRDREKYSNQPQHF
j_call: TRBJ2-1; clone_size: -; d_call: TRBD2; v_call: TRBV5-1; cdr3_nt: TGCGCCAGCAGCCCGGTGACTAGCGGTCCACTCAATGAGCAGTTCTTC; cdr3_aa: CASSPVTSGPLNEQFF
j_call: TRBJ2-1; clone_size: -; d_call: -; v_call: TRBV19; cdr3_nt: TGTGCCAGTGATCCCGGAGCTCCGAATGAGCAGTTCTTC; cdr3_aa: CASDPGAPNEQFF
j_call: TRBJ2-1; clone_size: -; d_call: -; v_call: TRBV5-1; cdr3_nt: TGCGCCAGCAGCTGGGGAAACTCCTACAATGAGCAGTTCTTC; cdr3_aa: CASSWGNSYNEQFF
j_call: TRBJ1-1; clone_size: many; d_call: -; v_call: TRBV18; cdr3_nt: TGTGCCAGCTCAAAAGATCCGAACACTGAAGCTTTCTTT; cdr3_aa: CASSKDPNTEAFF
j_call: TRBJ2-3; clone_size: -; d_call: -; v_call: TRBV7-8; cdr3_nt: TGTGCCAGCAGCCAGGGAGCCATACGCACAGATACGCAGTATTTT; cdr3_aa: CASSQGAIRTDTQYF
j_call: TRBJ2-2; clone_size: -; d_call: -; v_call: TRBV5-4; cdr3_nt: TGTGCCAGCAGCTTGGGGACTCCTAACACCGGGGAGCTGTTTTTT; cdr3_aa: CASSLGTPNTGELFF
j_call: TRBJ1-4; clone_size: many; d_call: TRBD1; v_call: TRBV2; cdr3_nt: TGTGCCAGCAGTGGGACAGGGGGTGAAAAACTGTTTTTT; cdr3_aa: CASSGTGGEKLFF
j_call: TRBJ2-5; clone_size: -; d_call: -; v_call: TRBV5-6; cdr3_nt: TGTGCCAGCAGCCACCTGGACCGAGAGACCCAGTACTTC; cdr3_aa: CASSHLDRETQYF
j_call: TRBJ1-2; clone_size: -; d_call: -; v_call: TRBV6-1; cdr3_nt: TGTGCCAGCAGCGACTTGAGGGTACGCGGAGGTGGCTACACCTTC; cdr3_aa: CASSDLRVRGGGYTF
j_call: TRBJ2-3; clone_size: -; d_call: TRBD2; v_call: TRBV6-5; cdr3_nt: TGTGCCAGCAGTTACAGGTCTAGCGGGACGGATACGCAGTATTTT; cdr3_aa: CASSYRSSGTDTQYF
j_call: TRBJ1-1; clone_size: -; d_call: TRBD1; v_call: TRBV7-2; cdr3_nt: TGTGCCAGCAGCTCGGAGGGACAGGACCCTGAAGCTTTCTTT; cdr3_aa: CASSSEGQDPEAFF
j_call: TRBJ2-5; clone_size: -; d_call: TRBD2; v_call: TRBV5-1; cdr3_nt: TGCGCCAGCAGCTTACCCGGGACTAGCGGGAGTGGGGAGACCCAGTACTTC; cdr3_aa: CASSLPGTSGSGETQYF
j_call: TRBJ1-6; clone_size: -; d_call: TRBD1; v_call: TRBV2; cdr3_nt: TGTGCCAGCACCCGACAGGGAAATGCCCTCCACTTT; cdr3_aa: CASTRQGNALHF
j_call: TRBJ2-7; clone_size: few; d_call: TRBD2; v_call: TRBV28; cdr3_nt: TGTGCCAGCAGCTCCCCGGGACTAGCGGCCTACGAGCAGTACTTC; cdr3_aa: CASSSPGLAAYEQYF
j_call: TRBJ2-5; clone_size: -; d_call: TRBD2; v_call: TRBV9; cdr3_nt: TGTGCCAGCAGCGTAGCGTCGGGGGGAGAGACCCAGTACTTC; cdr3_aa: CASSVASGGETQYF
j_call: TRBJ2-1; clone_size: -; d_call: -; v_call: TRBV11-3; cdr3_nt: TGTGCCAGCAGCCCCAGGTTGAGGCGAGACAATGAGCAGTTCTTC; cdr3_aa: CASSPRLRRDNEQFF
j_call: TRBJ1-3; clone_size: few; d_call: -; v_call: TRBV7-8; cdr3_nt: TGTGCCAGCAGTTTACAGGGAGGAGGAAACACCATATATTTT; cdr3_aa: CASSLQGGGNTIYF
j_call: TRBJ1-1; clone_size: once; d_call: TRBD1; v_call: TRBV5-1; cdr3_nt: TGCGCCAGCAGCCTGGGGACAGGGAACACTGAAGCTTTCTTT; cdr3_aa: CASSLGTGNTEAFF
j_call: TRBJ2-1; clone_size: -; d_call: -; v_call: TRBV19; cdr3_nt: TGTGCCAGTAGTATTTCCGCCTACGATGAGCAGTTCTTC; cdr3_aa: CASSISAYDEQFF
j_call: TRBJ2-7; clone_size: -; d_call: TRBD2; v_call: TRBV4-2; cdr3_nt: TGTGCCAGCAGCCAAGATCGGAATAGCGGGGGGAAGCCCTCCGTTTACGAGCAGTACTTC; cdr3_aa: CASSQDRNSGGKPSVYEQYF
j_call: TRBJ1-1; clone_size: -; d_call: -; v_call: TRBV5-1; cdr3_nt: TGCGCCAGCAGTTTACCCGGGGACGGCACTGAAGCTTTCTTT; cdr3_aa: CASSLPGDGTEAFF
j_call: TRBJ1-5; clone_size: many; d_call: -; v_call: TRBV6-4; cdr3_nt: TGTGCCAGCAGGACGACCCCTAATAGCAATCAGCCCCAGCATTTT; cdr3_aa: CASRTTPNSNQPQHF
j_call: TRBJ2-3; clone_size: once; d_call: -; v_call: TRBV5-8; cdr3_nt: TGTGCCAGCAGCTTGGGACTCTATGGCGGGCCCACAAGCACAGATACGCAGTATTTT; cdr3_aa: CASSLGLYGGPTSTDTQYF
j_call: TRBJ2-7; clone_size: once; d_call: -; v_call: TRBV27; cdr3_nt: TGTGCCAGCAGACAAGCCGGGACCGTCTCCTACGAGCAGTACTTC; cdr3_aa: CASRQAGTVSYEQYF
j_call: TRBJ1-1; clone_size: -; d_call: -; v_call: TRBV5-1; cdr3_nt: TGCGCCAGCAGCCTGTTGGGGCAGGTGAACACTGAAGCTTTCTTT; cdr3_aa: CASSLLGQVNTEAFF
j_call: TRBJ2-7; clone_size: -; d_call: TRBD2; v_call: TRBV5-5; cdr3_nt: TGTGCCAGCAGCGAAAGACTAGCCGGCTACGAGCAGTACTTC; cdr3_aa: CASSERLAGYEQYF
j_call: TRBJ2-1; clone_size: -; d_call: -; v_call: TRBV5-1; cdr3_nt: TGCGCCAGCGTTCCACATCTGGATGAGCAGTTCTTC; cdr3_aa: CASVPHLDEQFF
j_call: TRBJ1-1; clone_size: -; d_call: -; v_call: TRBV23-1; cdr3_nt: TGCGCCAGCAGTCAATCTTCGGCCAGGGTGAACACTGAAGCTTTCTTT; cdr3_aa: CASSQSSARVNTEAFF
j_call: TRBJ2-7; clone_size: -; d_call: TRBD1; v_call: TRBV5-8; cdr3_nt: TGTGCCAGCAGCCAACCGGGACAGGGACCCGAGCAGTACTTC; cdr3_aa: CASSQPGQGPEQYF
j_call: TRBJ1-5; clone_size: -; d_call: TRBD1; v_call: TRBV28; cdr3_nt: TGTGCCAGCAGTTTAGCTACAGGGGGGCTTATCGGCAATCAGCCCCAGCATTTT; cdr3_aa: CASSLATGGLIGNQPQHF